The clone carrying this T cell receptor beta chain was seen only once. Deletions cut 5 bases from V and 0 bases from J, with 12 bases between. CDR1 is SQVTM and CDR2 is ANQGSEA in the germline V gene. The CDR3 runs to 14 residues. Profiling relied on immunoSEQ multiplex PCR, and the TCRdb table lists in-frame clones only, not all of them. The sample lists 100,000 to 150,000 clones, roughly two thirds occurring once. This sample is part of a study of blood T cell repertoires in COVID-19. Sequenced material: peripheral blood. The receptor was derived from a woman between 70 and 85 years old with acute or convalescent COVID-19. The chain combines TRBV29-1 with TRBJ2-3, with D possibly being TRBD2 (6 bases). The CDR3 DNA is TGCAGCGTTCTCAATAGCGGAAGCACAGATACGCAGTATTTT. Protein sequence: CSVLNSGSTDTQYF.